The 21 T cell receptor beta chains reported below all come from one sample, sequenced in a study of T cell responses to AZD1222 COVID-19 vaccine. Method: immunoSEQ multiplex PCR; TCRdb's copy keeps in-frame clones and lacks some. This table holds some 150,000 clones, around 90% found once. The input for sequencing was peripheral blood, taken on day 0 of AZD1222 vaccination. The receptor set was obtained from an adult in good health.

CDR3 nucleotide sequence: TGTGCCATCAGTGAGAGGGTCGTCGGAAACACCATATATTTT. Its protein is CAISERVVGNTIYF. The chain couples TRBV10-3 to TRBJ1-3; D is undetermined. Trimming shortened V by 2 bases and J by 4 bases, and 9 bases separated the two germline ends. Germline CDR1 and CDR2: ENHRY and SYGVKD. The CDR3 runs 14 residues.

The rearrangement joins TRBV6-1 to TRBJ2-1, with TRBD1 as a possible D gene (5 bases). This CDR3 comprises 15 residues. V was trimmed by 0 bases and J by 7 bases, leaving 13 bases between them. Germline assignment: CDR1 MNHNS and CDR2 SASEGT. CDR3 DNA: TGTGCCAGCAGTGAAGCCTGGCAGGGTGGGAATGAGCAGTTCTTC. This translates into CASSEAWQGGNEQFF.

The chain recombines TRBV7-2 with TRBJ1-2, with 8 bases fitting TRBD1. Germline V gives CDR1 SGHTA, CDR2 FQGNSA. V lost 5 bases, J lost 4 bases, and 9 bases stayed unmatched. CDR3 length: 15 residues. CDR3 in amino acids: CASSPDRVMLYGYTF. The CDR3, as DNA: TGTGCCAGCAGCCCGGACAGGGTCATGCTCTATGGCTACACCTTC.

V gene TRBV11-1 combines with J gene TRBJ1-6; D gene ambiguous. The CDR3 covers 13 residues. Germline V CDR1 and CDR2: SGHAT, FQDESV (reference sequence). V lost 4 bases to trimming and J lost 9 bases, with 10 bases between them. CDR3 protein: CASSYIAGSPLHF. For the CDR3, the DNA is TGTGCCAGCAGCTACATCGCAGGTTCACCCCTCCACTTT.

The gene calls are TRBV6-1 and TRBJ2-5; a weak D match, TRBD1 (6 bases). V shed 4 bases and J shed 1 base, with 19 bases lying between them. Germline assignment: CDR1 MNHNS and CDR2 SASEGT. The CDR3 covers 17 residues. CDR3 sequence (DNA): TGTGCCAGCAGTGTGCTGAGGACAGCTACCACCCAAGAGACCCAGTACTTC. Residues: CASSVLRTATTQETQYF.

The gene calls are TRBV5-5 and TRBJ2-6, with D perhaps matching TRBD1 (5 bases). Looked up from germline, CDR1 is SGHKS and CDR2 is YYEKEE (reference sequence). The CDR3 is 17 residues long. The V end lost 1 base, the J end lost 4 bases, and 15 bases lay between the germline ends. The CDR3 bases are TGTGCCAGCAGCTTGCATCCCCCAGGGAACGGGGCCAACGTCCTGACTTTC. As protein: CASSLHPPGNGANVLTF.

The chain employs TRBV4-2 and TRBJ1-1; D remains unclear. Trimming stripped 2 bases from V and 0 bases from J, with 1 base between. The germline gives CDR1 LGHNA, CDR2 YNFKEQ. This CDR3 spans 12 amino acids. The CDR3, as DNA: TGTGCCAGCAGCCAATTGAACACTGAAGCTTTCTTT. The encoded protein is CASSQLNTEAFF.

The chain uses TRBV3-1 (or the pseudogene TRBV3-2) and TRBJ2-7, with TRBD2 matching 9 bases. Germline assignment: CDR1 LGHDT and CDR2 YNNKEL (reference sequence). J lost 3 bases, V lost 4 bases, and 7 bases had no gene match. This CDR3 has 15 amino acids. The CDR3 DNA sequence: TGTGCCAGCAGCCCCGGGAGCGGGGGGTACTACGAGCAGTACTTC. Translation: CASSPGSGGYYEQYF.

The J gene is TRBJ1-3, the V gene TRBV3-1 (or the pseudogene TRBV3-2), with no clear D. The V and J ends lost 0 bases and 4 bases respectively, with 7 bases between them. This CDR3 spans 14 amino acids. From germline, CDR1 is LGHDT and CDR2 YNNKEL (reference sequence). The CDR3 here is CASSQEVSGNTIYF. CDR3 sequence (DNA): TGTGCCAGCAGCCAAGAAGTGAGCGGAAACACCATATATTTT.

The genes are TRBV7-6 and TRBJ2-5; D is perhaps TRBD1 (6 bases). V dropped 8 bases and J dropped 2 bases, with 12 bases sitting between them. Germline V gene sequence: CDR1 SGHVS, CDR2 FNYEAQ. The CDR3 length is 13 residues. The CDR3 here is CASATGTQETQYF. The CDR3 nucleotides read TGTGCCAGCGCCACAGGGACACAAGAGACCCAGTACTTC.

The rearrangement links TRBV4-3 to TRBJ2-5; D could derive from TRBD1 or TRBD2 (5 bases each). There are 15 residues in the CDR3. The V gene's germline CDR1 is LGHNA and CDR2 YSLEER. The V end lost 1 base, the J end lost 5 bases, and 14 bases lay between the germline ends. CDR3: CASSQASLEGETQYF. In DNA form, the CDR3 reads TGCGCCAGCAGCCAAGCGTCGCTAGAGGGGGAGACCCAGTACTTC.

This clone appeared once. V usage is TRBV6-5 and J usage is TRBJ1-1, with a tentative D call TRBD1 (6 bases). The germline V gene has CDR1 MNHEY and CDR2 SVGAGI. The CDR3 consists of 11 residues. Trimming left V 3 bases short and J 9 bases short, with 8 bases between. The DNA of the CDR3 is TGTGCCAGCAGTTATCAGGGGCAAGCTTTCTTT. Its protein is CASSYQGQAFF.

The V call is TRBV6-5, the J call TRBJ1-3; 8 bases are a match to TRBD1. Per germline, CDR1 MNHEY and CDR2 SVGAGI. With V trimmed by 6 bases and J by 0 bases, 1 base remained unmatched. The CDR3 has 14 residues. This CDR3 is CASRTGASGNTIYF. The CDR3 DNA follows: TGTGCCAGCAGGACAGGGGCCTCTGGAAACACCATATATTTT.

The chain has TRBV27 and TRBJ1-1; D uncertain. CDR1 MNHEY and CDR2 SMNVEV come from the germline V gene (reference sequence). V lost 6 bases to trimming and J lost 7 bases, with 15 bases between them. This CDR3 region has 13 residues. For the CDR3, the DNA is TGTGCCAGCAGCTCTGAAGTTCGCCGTGAAGCTTTCTTT. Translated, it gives CASSSEVRREAFF.

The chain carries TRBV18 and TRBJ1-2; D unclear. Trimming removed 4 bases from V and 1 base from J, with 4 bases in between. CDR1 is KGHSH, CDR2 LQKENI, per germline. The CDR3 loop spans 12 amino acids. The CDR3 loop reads CASSHNNYGYTF. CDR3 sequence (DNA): TGTGCCAGCTCACACAATAACTATGGCTACACCTTC.

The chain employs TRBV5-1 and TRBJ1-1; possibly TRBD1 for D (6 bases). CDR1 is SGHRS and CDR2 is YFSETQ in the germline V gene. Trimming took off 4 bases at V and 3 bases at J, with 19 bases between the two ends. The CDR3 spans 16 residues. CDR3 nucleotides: TGCGCCAGCAGCGACCCCGCCGGGGGGCTGGACACTGAAGCTTTCTTT. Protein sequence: CASSDPAGGLDTEAFF. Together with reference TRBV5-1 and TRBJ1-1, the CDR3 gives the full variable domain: KAGVTQTPRYLIKTRGQQVTLSCSPISGHRSVSWYQQTPGQGLQFLFEYFSETQRNKGNFPGRFSGRQFSNSRSEMNVSTLELGDSALYLCASSDPAGGLDTEAFFGQGTRLTVV.

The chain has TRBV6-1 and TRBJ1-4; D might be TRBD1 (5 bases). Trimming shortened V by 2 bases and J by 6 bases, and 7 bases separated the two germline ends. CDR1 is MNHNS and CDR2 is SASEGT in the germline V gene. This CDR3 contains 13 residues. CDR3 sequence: CASSEQGYEKLFF. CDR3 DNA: TGTGCCAGCAGTGAACAGGGTTATGAAAAACTGTTTTTT.

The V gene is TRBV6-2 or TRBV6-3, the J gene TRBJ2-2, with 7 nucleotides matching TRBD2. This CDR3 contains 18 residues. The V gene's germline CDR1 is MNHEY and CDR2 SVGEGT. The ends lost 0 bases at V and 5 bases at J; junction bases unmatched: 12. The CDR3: CASSYSSSGAGLTGELFF. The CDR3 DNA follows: TGTGCCAGCAGTTACTCGAGTTCGGGAGCGGGGCTGACCGGGGAGCTGTTTTTT.

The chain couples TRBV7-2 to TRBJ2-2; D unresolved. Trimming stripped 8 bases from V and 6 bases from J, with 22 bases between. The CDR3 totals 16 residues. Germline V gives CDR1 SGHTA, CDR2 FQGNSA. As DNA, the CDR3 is TGTGCCAGCGGCCTCGGCGTGGGGATAGTGGCCGGGGAGCTGTTTTTT. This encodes CASGLGVGIVAGELFF.

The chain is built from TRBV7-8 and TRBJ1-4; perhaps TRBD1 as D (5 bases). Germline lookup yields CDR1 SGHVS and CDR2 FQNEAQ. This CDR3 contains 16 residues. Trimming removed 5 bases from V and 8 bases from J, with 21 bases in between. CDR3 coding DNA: TGTGCCAGCAGCCCCGTCCGGGAGGGGTTAGGGGAAAAACTGTTTTTT. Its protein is CASSPVREGLGEKLFF.

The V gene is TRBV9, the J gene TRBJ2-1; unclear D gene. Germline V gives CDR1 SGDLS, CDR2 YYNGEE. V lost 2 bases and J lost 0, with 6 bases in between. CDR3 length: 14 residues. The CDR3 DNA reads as TGTGCCAGCAGCGTCGGATCCTCCTACAATGAGCAGTTCTTC. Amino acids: CASSVGSSYNEQFF.